This T cell receptor beta chain was identified during a study of molecular identifiers for immune sequencing clone quantification (dated 2018 in TCRdb). Background for the entire study: In a replicate experiment, RNA from roughly 20,000 or 100,000 naive CD8 T cells was split into five aliquots, four of which were sequenced. This methods study benchmarked molecular-identifier clustering-based TCR repertoire sequencing (MIDCIRS) and TCR RNA copy counting, using CD8 T cells to do so. The full study reports these points: When barcode sub-clustering was omitted, TCR diversity was inflated by chimeric consensus sequences, with chimeras reaching as high as 47%. Even against a background of about 960,000 naive CD8 T cells, spiked-in Jurkat TCR RNA amounting to a single cell's worth was reported to be detectable. Highly expanded clone sizes could be underestimated because identical TCR molecules may share a barcode. Around 2.9 recovered TCR RNA copies per cell were obtained by modeling, versus around 10 by digital PCR, implying a capture efficiency of 30% to 35%. Spiked-in Jurkat TCR RNA (10 copies' worth), which is not part of the donor repertoire, was contained in the naive libraries. In CMV-specific effector cells, clones with more than 20 RNA copies accounted for over 97% of molecules, whereas in naive cells such clones accounted for under 1%.

The CDR3 contains 13 residues, cysteine and phenylalanine counted. The read is trimmed to its CDR3 DNA, 39 bases read in frame from base 1. CDR1 and CDR2, looked up from the germline V gene (reference sequence), are DFQATT and SNEGSKA. Deletion took 3 bases off V and 7 bases off J, with a span of 16 bases between the germline ends. Receptor libraries were prepared by PCR. Sequencing instrument: NextSeq 500. Preparation of bulk TCR libraries followed a previously described approach, with the TCR primers listed in Table S5. Total RNA was purified with the Qiagen AllPrep DNA/RNA kit. Reads from multiple sequencing runs of the same library were pooled before analysis. As for the original processing: Reads were retained only if an exact TCR constant sequence was present, and the retained reads were trimmed to 150 nt and grouped according to their 12-nt molecular barcodes. Reads within each barcode group were sub-clustered using a 15% Levenshtein threshold, and quality-weighted consensus sequences were constructed for each RNA molecule. Non-functional sequences were excluded, and lower-count sequences lying one edit away from another sequence were also excluded. Based on fitting two negative binomial distributions, any barcode sub-cluster with under 20% of the maximum read count was discarded. The public sequencing data were trimmed at Q25 with fastp and processed into clonotypes with MiXCR by TCRdb, which kept only in-frame beta chains. Every CDR3 protein is listed once, alongside the most common genes and DNA of its rows. For this entry, the V and J calls and clone size follow TCRdb and not the study's own pipeline. The sample profile shows roughly 630,000 distinct CDR3 sequences; over 25% of them were found once. Together, the top ten hold 0.78% of the sample.

This clonotype was counted only a few times. The antigen this receptor binds is unknown. Base qualities were left out, and no much larger clone turns up one base away. Libraries of naive CD8 T cells were built from anywhere between roughly 17,000 and 1,100,000 sorted cells, with 10%, 30% or 50% of the purified RNA used. On a BD FACSAria II, naive CD8 T cells were FACS-sorted as CD8+CD4-CCR7+CD45RA+ and collected into RLT Plus buffer. To test detection sensitivity, Jurkat RNA equal to approximately 10 TCR copies was added to samples of roughly 18,000-1,100,000 naive CD8 T cells. CD8 T cells were enriched using RosetteSep CD8+ T Cell Enrichment Cocktail and Ficoll-Paque, and the enriched cells then underwent ACK red cell lysis.

In this chain, TRBV20-1 is recombined with TRBJ2-7; possibly the D gene is TRBD1, per 6 matching bases. The source material was naive CD8+ T cells from blood, with Jurkat cell RNA spiked in. The sample's cell subset or site label, decoded: FACS-sorted CD8+CD4-CCR7+CD45RA+ naive T cells. This receptor was obtained from a human donor in good health. Some libraries in this study had Jurkat cell RNA spiked in. The CDR3 here reads CSASRDTGWEQYF. The DNA reads TGCAGTGCTAGTAGGGACACTGGCTGGGAGCAGTACTTC.